The clone carrying this T cell receptor beta chain has only a few counts. Its antigen is not known. Other DNA sequences within the sample encode an identical CDR3. The sample comes from a study of vaccination effects on CD4 cells after COVID-19. In the study overall: Following the second dose by a median of 72 days, the post-vaccine samples were obtained.

Measured with immunoSEQ multiplex PCR; TCRdb has only the in-frame clones, and not every one. The sample records 45,000 to 60,000 clones, roughly three quarters being singletons. At the end of nine to ten days of culture, CD4+ T cells were isolated. The participants, recipients of two vaccine doses, got either BNT162b2 or mRNA-1273. The authors replaced half the medium with IL-2 medium on days 3 and 7. Germline V gives CDR1 SGHVS, CDR2 FQNEAQ. Deletions cut 1 base from V and 8 bases from J, with 11 bases between. There are 13 residues in the CDR3. The study, taken as a whole, reports: Clones that were induced by infection or by vaccine showed marked contraction late after vaccination.

The sample was CD4+ T cells from PBMCs cultured without peptide, taken after COVID-19 vaccination. The TCR was taken from a human donor who received a COVID-19 vaccine. The V call is TRBV7-8, the J call TRBJ1-2, with D possibly being TRBD1 (5 bases). CDR3 loop: CASSLVRGEGYTF. The CDR3 DNA sequence: TGTGCCAGCAGCTTAGTGAGGGGTGAAGGCTACACCTTC.